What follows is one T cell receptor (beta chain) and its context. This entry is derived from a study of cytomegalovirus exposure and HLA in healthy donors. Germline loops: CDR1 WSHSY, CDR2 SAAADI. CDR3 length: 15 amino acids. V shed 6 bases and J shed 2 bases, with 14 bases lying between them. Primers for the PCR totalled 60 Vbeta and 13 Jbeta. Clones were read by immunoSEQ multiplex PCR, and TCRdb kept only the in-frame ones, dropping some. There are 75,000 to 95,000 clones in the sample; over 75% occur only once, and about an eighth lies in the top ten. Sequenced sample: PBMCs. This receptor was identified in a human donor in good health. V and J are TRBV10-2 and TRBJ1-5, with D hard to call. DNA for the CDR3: TGCGCCAGCAGCCCCTCCCGGGGAGGCAATCAGCCCCAGCATTTT. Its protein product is CASSPSRGGNQPQHF.